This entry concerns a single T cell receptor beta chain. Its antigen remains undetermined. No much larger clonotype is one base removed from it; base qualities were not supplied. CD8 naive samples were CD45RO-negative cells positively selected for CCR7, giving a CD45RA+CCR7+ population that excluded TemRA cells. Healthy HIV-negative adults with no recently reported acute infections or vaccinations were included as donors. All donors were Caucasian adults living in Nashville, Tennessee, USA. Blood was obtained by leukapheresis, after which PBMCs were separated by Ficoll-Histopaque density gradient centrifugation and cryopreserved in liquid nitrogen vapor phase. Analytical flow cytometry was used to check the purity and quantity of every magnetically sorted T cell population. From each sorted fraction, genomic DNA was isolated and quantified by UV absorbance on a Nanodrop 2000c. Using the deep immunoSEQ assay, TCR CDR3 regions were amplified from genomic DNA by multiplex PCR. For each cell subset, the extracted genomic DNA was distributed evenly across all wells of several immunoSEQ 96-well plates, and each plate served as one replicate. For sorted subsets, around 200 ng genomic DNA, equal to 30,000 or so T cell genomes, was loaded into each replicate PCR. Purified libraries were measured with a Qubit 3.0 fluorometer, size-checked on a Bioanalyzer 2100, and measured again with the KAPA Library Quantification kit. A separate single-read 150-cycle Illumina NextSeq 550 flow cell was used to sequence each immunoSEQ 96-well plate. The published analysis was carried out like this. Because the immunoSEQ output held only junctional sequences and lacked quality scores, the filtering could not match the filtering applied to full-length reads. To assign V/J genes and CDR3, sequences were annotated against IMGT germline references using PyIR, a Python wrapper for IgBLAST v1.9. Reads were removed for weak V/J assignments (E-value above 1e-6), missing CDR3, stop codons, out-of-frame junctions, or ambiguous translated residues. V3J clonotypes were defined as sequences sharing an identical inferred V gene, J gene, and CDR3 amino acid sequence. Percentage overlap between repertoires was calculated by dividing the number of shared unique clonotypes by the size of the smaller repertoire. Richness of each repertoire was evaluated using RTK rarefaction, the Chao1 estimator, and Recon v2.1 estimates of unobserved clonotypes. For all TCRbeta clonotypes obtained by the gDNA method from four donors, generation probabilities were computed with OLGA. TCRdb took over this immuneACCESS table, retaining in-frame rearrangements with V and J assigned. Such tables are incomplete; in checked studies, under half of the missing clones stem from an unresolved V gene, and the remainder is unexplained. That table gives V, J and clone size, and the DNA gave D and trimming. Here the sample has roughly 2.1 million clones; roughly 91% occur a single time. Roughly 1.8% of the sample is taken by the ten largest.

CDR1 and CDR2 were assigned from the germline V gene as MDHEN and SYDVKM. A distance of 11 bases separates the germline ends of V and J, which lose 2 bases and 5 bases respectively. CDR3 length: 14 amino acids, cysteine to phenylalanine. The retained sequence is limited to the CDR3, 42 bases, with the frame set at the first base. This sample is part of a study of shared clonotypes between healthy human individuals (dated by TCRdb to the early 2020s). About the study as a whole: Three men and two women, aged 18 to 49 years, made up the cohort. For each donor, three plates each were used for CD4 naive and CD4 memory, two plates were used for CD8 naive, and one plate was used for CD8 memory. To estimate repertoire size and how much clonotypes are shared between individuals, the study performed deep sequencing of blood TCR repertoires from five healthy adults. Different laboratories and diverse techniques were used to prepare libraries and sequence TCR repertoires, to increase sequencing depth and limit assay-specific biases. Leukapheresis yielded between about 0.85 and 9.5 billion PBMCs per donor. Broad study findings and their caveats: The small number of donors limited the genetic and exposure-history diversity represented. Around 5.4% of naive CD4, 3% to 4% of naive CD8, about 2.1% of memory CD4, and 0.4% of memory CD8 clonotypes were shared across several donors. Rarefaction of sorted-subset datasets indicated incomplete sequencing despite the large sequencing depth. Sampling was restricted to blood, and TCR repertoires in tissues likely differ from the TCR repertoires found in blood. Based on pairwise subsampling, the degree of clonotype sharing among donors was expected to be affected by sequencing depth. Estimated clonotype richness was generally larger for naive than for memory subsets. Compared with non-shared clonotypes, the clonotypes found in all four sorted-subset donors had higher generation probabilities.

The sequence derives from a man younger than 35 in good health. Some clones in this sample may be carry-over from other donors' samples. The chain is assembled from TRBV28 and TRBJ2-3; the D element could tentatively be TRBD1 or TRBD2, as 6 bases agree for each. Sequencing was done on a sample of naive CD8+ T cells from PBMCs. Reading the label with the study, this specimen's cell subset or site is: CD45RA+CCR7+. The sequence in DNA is TGTGCCAGCAGTTTAAGGGGGACTGTAGATACGCAGTATTTT. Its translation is CASSLRGTVDTQYF.